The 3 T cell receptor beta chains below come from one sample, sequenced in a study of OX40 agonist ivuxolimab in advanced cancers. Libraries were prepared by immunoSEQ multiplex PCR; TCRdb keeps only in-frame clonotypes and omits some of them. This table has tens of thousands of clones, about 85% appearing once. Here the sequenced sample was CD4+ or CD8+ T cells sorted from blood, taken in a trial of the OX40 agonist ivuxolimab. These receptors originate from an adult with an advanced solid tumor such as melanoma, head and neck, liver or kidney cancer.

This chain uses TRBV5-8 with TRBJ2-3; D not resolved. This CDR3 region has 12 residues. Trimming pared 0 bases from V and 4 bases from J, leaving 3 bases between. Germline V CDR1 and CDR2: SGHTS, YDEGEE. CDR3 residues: CASSLVPDTQYF. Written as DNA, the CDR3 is TGTGCCAGCAGCTTGGTACCAGATACGCAGTATTTT.

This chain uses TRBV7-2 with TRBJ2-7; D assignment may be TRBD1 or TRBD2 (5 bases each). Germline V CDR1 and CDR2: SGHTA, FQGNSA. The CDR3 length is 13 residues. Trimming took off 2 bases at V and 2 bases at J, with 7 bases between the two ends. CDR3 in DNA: TGTGCCAGCAGCTTAATGGGGGCCTACGAGCAGTACTTC. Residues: CASSLMGAYEQYF.

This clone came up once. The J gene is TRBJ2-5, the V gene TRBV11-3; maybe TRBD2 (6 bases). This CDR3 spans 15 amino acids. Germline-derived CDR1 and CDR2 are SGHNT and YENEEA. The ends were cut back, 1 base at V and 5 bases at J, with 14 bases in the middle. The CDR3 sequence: CASSLVSSGAETQYF. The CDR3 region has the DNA TGTGCCAGCAGCTTAGTATCCTCGGGAGCTGAGACCCAGTACTTC.